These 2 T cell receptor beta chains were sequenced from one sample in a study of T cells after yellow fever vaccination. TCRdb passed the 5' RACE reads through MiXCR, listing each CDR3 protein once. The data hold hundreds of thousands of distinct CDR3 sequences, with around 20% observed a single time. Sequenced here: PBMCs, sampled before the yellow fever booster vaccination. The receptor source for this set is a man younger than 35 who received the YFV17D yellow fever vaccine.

In DNA form, the CDR3 reads TGTGCCAGCAGTTGGGGACAGCCATGGCCCCAGCATTTT. Amino acids: CASSWGQPWPQHF. The V and J genes are TRBV12-3 or TRBV12-4 and TRBJ1-5; TRBD1 matches at 7 bases. Germline trimming cut 4 bases from V and 9 bases from J; bases unmatched to any gene: 6. This CDR3 is 13 amino acids long.

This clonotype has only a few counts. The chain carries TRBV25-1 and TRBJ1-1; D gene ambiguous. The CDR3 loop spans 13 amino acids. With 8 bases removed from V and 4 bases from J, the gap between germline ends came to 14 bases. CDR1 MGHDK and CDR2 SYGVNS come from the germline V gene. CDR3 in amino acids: CASGWAYSTEAFF. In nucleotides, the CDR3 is TGTGCCAGCGGGTGGGCTTATTCCACTGAAGCTTTCTTT.